These T cell receptor beta chains were read from a single sample in a study of naive and memory T cell subsets. A single record per CDR3 protein comes from TCRdb applying MiXCR to the 5' RACE reads. The sample shows roughly 30,000 distinct CDR3 sequences, roughly a sixth of them seen only once. These receptors all come from a female donor in good health. Both conserved end residues are part of each CDR3. Each record gives: V gene, clone size, D gene, J gene, CDR3 DNA, CDR3 protein. The D gene is left open where the match is weak. Where a row states a size, it is once, few, many or the class of an expanded clone; other rows omit it.

v_gene: TRBV20-1
abundance: many
d_gene: TRBD1
j_gene: TRBJ1-2
CDR3nt: TGCAGTGCTAGAGATGGGGAGGGGGCGGTAGGCTACACCTTC
CDR3aa: CSARDGEGAVGYTF

v_gene: TRBV7-9
abundance: many
d_gene: TRBD2
j_gene: TRBJ2-3
CDR3nt: TGTGCCAGCAGCTTGCAGACTAGCGGGGGTCCCACGTATTTT
CDR3aa: CASSLQTSGGPTYF

v_gene: TRBV20-1
abundance: many
d_gene: .
j_gene: TRBJ2-2
CDR3nt: TGCAGTGCTGATTCTAGTCTTCCGAGCACCGGGGAGCTGTTTTTT
CDR3aa: CSADSSLPSTGELFF

v_gene: TRBV20-1
abundance: many
d_gene: .
j_gene: TRBJ1-6
CDR3nt: TGCAGTGCTAGAGATGCGGGGAGCTCCTATAATTCACCCCTCCACTTT
CDR3aa: CSARDAGSSYNSPLHF

v_gene: TRBV20-1
abundance: many
d_gene: TRBD2
j_gene: TRBJ2-1
CDR3nt: TGCAGTGCTACTAGCGGGAGGATCTCCAGCTCCTACAATGAGCAGTTCTTC
CDR3aa: CSATSGRISSSYNEQFF

v_gene: TRBV9
abundance: many
d_gene: TRBD1
j_gene: TRBJ2-7
CDR3nt: TGTGCCACCCCCGGGACAGGGGGAATGGAGCAGTACTTC
CDR3aa: CATPGTGGMEQYF

v_gene: TRBV7-9
abundance: few
d_gene: .
j_gene: TRBJ2-5
CDR3nt: TGTGCCAGCAGCTTAGCCATCGGGGGCGAGGAGACCCAGTACTTC
CDR3aa: CASSLAIGGEETQYF

v_gene: TRBV7-9
abundance: many
d_gene: .
j_gene: TRBJ1-6
CDR3nt: TGTGCCAGCAGCCCGGACGGGAATTCACCCCTCCACTTT
CDR3aa: CASSPDGNSPLHF

v_gene: TRBV7-2
abundance: medium-sized
d_gene: .
j_gene: TRBJ1-1
CDR3nt: TGTGCCAGCAGCTTAGGATACAAGAACACTGAAGCTTTCTTT
CDR3aa: CASSLGYKNTEAFF

v_gene: TRBV7-8
abundance: many
d_gene: .
j_gene: TRBJ2-7
CDR3nt: TGTGCCAGCAGCTTGACGGGCGGGACCTACGAGCAGTACTTC
CDR3aa: CASSLTGGTYEQYF

v_gene: TRBV7-9
abundance: medium-sized
d_gene: TRBD1
j_gene: TRBJ2-1
CDR3nt: TGTGCCAGCATGGGACAGGGATACTACAATGAGCAGTTCTTC
CDR3aa: CASMGQGYYNEQFF

v_gene: TRBV7-9
abundance: .
d_gene: .
j_gene: TRBJ1-1
CDR3nt: TGTGCCAGCAGCTTAGAGAGGAACACTGAAGCTTTCTTT
CDR3aa: CASSLERNTEAFF

v_gene: TRBV4-1
abundance: .
d_gene: .
j_gene: TRBJ2-7
CDR3nt: TGCGCCAGCAGCAAGGGGGGTCCCTCCTACGAGCAGTACTTC
CDR3aa: CASSKGGPSYEQYF

v_gene: TRBV29-1
abundance: many
d_gene: TRBD1
j_gene: TRBJ1-5
CDR3nt: TGCAGCGCCGGGACAGGGGGAGGACAGCCCCAGCATTTT
CDR3aa: CSAGTGGGQPQHF

v_gene: TRBV12-3/TRBV12-4
abundance: few
d_gene: .
j_gene: TRBJ2-1
CDR3nt: TGTGCCAGCAGTCCGGGACCCTACAATGAGCAGTTCTTC
CDR3aa: CASSPGPYNEQFF

v_gene: TRBV18
abundance: .
d_gene: .
j_gene: TRBJ1-1
CDR3nt: TGTGCCAGCTCACGCGATCCAGCTTTCTTT
CDR3aa: CASSRDPAFF

v_gene: TRBV6-6
abundance: few
d_gene: .
j_gene: TRBJ1-6
CDR3nt: TGTGCCAGGCCTAGCTCCTATAATTCACCCCTCCACTTT
CDR3aa: CARPSSYNSPLHF

v_gene: TRBV4-1
abundance: .
d_gene: .
j_gene: TRBJ2-7
CDR3nt: TGCGCCAGCGCAGGCCCCCCTGCTGAGCAGTACTTC
CDR3aa: CASAGPPAEQYF

v_gene: TRBV28
abundance: .
d_gene: .
j_gene: TRBJ2-7
CDR3nt: TGTGCCAGCAGTTTTGTGGTCCCCTACGAGCAGTACTTC
CDR3aa: CASSFVVPYEQYF

v_gene: TRBV10-1
abundance: .
d_gene: .
j_gene: TRBJ1-1
CDR3nt: TGCGCCAGCAGTGAGGGCAGGGGAAACACTGAAGCTTTCTTT
CDR3aa: CASSEGRGNTEAFF

v_gene: TRBV7-9
abundance: .
d_gene: .
j_gene: TRBJ2-7
CDR3nt: TGTGCCAGCAGCCTCCAGAACGGCGGGGTCGACGAGCAGTACTTC
CDR3aa: CASSLQNGGVDEQYF

v_gene: TRBV29-1
abundance: many
d_gene: .
j_gene: TRBJ1-1
CDR3nt: TGCAGCGTGGCCACAGGGAGGACTGAAGCTTTCTTT
CDR3aa: CSVATGRTEAFF

v_gene: TRBV6-6
abundance: many
d_gene: TRBD2
j_gene: TRBJ2-1
CDR3nt: TGTGCCAGCGGGACTAGTTGGAATGAGCAGTTCTTC
CDR3aa: CASGTSWNEQFF

v_gene: TRBV12-3/TRBV12-4
abundance: few
d_gene: .
j_gene: TRBJ2-1
CDR3nt: TGTGCCAGCAGTCCCCAGGGTAGTGAGCAGTTCTTC
CDR3aa: CASSPQGSEQFF

v_gene: TRBV20-1
abundance: .
d_gene: .
j_gene: TRBJ2-7
CDR3nt: TGCAGTCCAAGCAAGGCCGGGGGCAGGCAATACGAGCAGTACTTC
CDR3aa: CSPSKAGGRQYEQYF

v_gene: TRBV20-1
abundance: many
d_gene: TRBD2
j_gene: TRBJ2-5
CDR3nt: TGCAGTGCTAGCCGGACTAGCGGGGGGGGGGAGACCCAGTACTTC
CDR3aa: CSASRTSGGGETQYF

v_gene: TRBV6-6
abundance: .
d_gene: TRBD2
j_gene: TRBJ2-1
CDR3nt: TGTGCCAGCAGTTACTCGGGAAGCGGGGGATCCTACAATGAGCAGTTCTTC
CDR3aa: CASSYSGSGGSYNEQFF

v_gene: TRBV9
abundance: .
d_gene: TRBD1
j_gene: TRBJ1-6
CDR3nt: TGTGCCAGCAGCGACCGGGACAGTGGTAGCTCCTATAATTCACCCCTCCACTTT
CDR3aa: CASSDRDSGSSYNSPLHF

v_gene: TRBV9
abundance: few
d_gene: .
j_gene: TRBJ1-2
CDR3nt: TGTGCCAGCAGCGTAGTGGACTATGGCTACACCTTC
CDR3aa: CASSVVDYGYTF

v_gene: TRBV7-9
abundance: .
d_gene: .
j_gene: TRBJ1-1
CDR3nt: TGTGCCAGCAGCTTAGATCCCGCGGGCACTGAAGCTTTCTTT
CDR3aa: CASSLDPAGTEAFF

v_gene: TRBV6-1
abundance: .
d_gene: .
j_gene: TRBJ2-5
CDR3nt: TGTGCCAGCAGTGAGGCGAGGGAGACCCAGTACTTC
CDR3aa: CASSEARETQYF

v_gene: TRBV10-3
abundance: .
d_gene: TRBD2
j_gene: TRBJ2-7
CDR3nt: TGTGCCATCAGTGATCCGGGGGGAGGGGATACCTCCTACGAGCAGTACTTC
CDR3aa: CAISDPGGGDTSYEQYF

v_gene: TRBV6-6
abundance: few
d_gene: TRBD1
j_gene: TRBJ1-2
CDR3nt: TGTGCCAGCAGTTACCGGGGGACAGGGAGGTCTGGGAACTATGGCTACACCTTC
CDR3aa: CASSYRGTGRSGNYGYTF

v_gene: TRBV19
abundance: medium-sized
d_gene: TRBD2
j_gene: TRBJ2-3
CDR3nt: TGTGCCTCCGGGACTAGCCTAGATACGCAGTATTTT
CDR3aa: CASGTSLDTQYF

v_gene: TRBV7-2
abundance: medium-sized
d_gene: .
j_gene: TRBJ2-3
CDR3nt: TGTGCCAGCAGCTTCCGATGGCGCACAGATACGCAGTATTTT
CDR3aa: CASSFRWRTDTQYF

v_gene: TRBV18
abundance: many
d_gene: TRBD2
j_gene: TRBJ2-3
CDR3nt: TGTGCCAGCTCACCACTTCCTAGCGGGGGGCACACAGATACGCAGTATTTT
CDR3aa: CASSPLPSGGHTDTQYF

v_gene: TRBV5-1
abundance: many
d_gene: TRBD1
j_gene: TRBJ1-1
CDR3nt: TGCGCCAGCAGCTCATCCCACCGGGACAGGCGGGGTAGCACTGAAGCTTTCTTT
CDR3aa: CASSSSHRDRRGSTEAFF

v_gene: TRBV29-1
abundance: many
d_gene: .
j_gene: TRBJ2-5
CDR3nt: TGCAGCGCGTTCACCGGGGCGACCCAGTACTTC
CDR3aa: CSAFTGATQYF

v_gene: TRBV7-2
abundance: few
d_gene: .
j_gene: TRBJ1-5
CDR3nt: TGTGCCAGCAGCTTAGCGAAAGGGGGTTATCAGCCCCAGCATTTT
CDR3aa: CASSLAKGGYQPQHF

v_gene: TRBV4-1
abundance: few
d_gene: TRBD1
j_gene: TRBJ1-1
CDR3nt: TGCGCCAGCAGCCAGTGGACAGGCGTGAACACTGAAGCTTTCTTT
CDR3aa: CASSQWTGVNTEAFF

v_gene: TRBV5-6
abundance: many
d_gene: TRBD1
j_gene: TRBJ1-6
CDR3nt: TGTGCCAGCAGCTTCTCCGGGACAGGGGTTTACTCACCCCTCCACTTT
CDR3aa: CASSFSGTGVYSPLHF

v_gene: TRBV29-1
abundance: many
d_gene: .
j_gene: TRBJ2-1
CDR3nt: TGCAGCGTTGAGATTCCCGGGGCCCTAGGGTGGTACAATGAGCAGTTCTTC
CDR3aa: CSVEIPGALGWYNEQFF

v_gene: TRBV7-3
abundance: many
d_gene: .
j_gene: TRBJ1-1
CDR3nt: TGTGCCAGCAGCTCCCGGGACGGTCTTGAAGCTTTCTTT
CDR3aa: CASSSRDGLEAFF